The rows below give T cell receptor beta chains drawn from one sample of a study of T cells in Graves' hyperthyroidism and ophthalmopathy. TCRdb itself ran the multiplex PCR reads through MiXCR, one entry per CDR3 protein. The table lists under 400,000 distinct CDR3 sequences, over 12% of them singletons. The sequenced sample consisted of blood. The source of these receptors is a woman between 55 and 75 years old with Graves' ophthalmopathy. The CDR3 runs from the conserved cysteine through the conserved F or W. A D gene is named only where the DNA matches it firmly. Some rows have no size entry. The others give once, few or many, or a class for an expanded clone.

d_call	v_call	clone_size	j_call	cdr3_nt	cdr3_aa
NA	TRBV20-1	NA	TRBJ2-1	TGCAGTGCTAGACCCGGGGGTTGGACGGGAGATCCCAATGAGCAGTTCTTC	CSARPGGWTGDPNEQFF
NA	TRBV24-1	few	TRBJ2-3	TGTGCCACCAGTGACTATACCGGAGGGACAGGCACAGATACGCAGTATTTT	CATSDYTGGTGTDTQYF
TRBD1	TRBV25-1	NA	TRBJ2-3	TGTGCCAGCCGGACAGGGATCGCAGATACGCAGTATTTT	CASRTGIADTQYF
TRBD2	TRBV9	NA	TRBJ2-3	TGTGCCAGCAGCATCACGGGACTAGCGGGAGTGGATACGCAGTATTTT	CASSITGLAGVDTQYF
TRBD2	TRBV20-1	NA	TRBJ2-2	TGCAGTGCTAGAGATGGGACTAGCGGGTTCACCGGGGAGCTGTTTTTT	CSARDGTSGFTGELFF
NA	TRBV6-1	NA	TRBJ1-6	TGTGCCAGCAGAATCACTGGGGATGCACCCCTCCACTTT	CASRITGDAPLHF
TRBD2	TRBV9	once	TRBJ2-5	TGTGCCAGCAGCACCCTCTTAGCGGGAGGTGCAGAGACCCAGTACTTC	CASSTLLAGGAETQYF
NA	TRBV19	NA	TRBJ1-2	TGTGCCAGTAGTATGCCCGCCAGGGGAGGATATGGCTACACCTTC	CASSMPARGGYGYTF
NA	TRBV12-3/TRBV12-4	NA	TRBJ2-4	TGTGCCAGCACGTATCCGGGATCCAGCATTCAGTACTTC	CASTYPGSSIQYF
TRBD2	TRBV7-9	NA	TRBJ2-1	TGTGCCAGCAGCTTAGGAGCGGGAGGGGACTACAATGAGCAGTTCTTC	CASSLGAGGDYNEQFF
TRBD1	TRBV7-9	NA	TRBJ2-7	TGTGCCAGCAGCTTAGTCGGCGCAGGGGGCGGCGAGCAGTACTTC	CASSLVGAGGGEQYF
TRBD2	TRBV7-8	few	TRBJ2-1	TGTGCCAGCAGCTTCCTACTAGCGGGAGAGGTTAATGAGCAGTTCTTC	CASSFLLAGEVNEQFF
NA	TRBV28	many	TRBJ2-1	TGTGCCAGCAGTTTACCCCGTGGAGGGGGGACGAGTGAGCAGTTCTTC	CASSLPRGGGTSEQFF
NA	TRBV12-3/TRBV12-4	NA	TRBJ2-3	TGTGCCAACCTCCACCCGGGGTTAGGCACAGATACGCAGTATTTT	CANLHPGLGTDTQYF
NA	TRBV9	few	TRBJ2-6	TGTGCCAGCAGCGTAGGTGGGGGGGCCAACGTCCTGACTTTC	CASSVGGGANVLTF
TRBD2	TRBV20-1	NA	TRBJ2-1	TGCAGTGCTAGGCCGGGACTAGCATACAATGAGCAGTTCTTC	CSARPGLAYNEQFF
TRBD1	TRBV5-1	many	TRBJ2-3	TGCGCCAGCAGCTTGAGGGGACAGGCACCAGATACGCAGTATTTT	CASSLRGQAPDTQYF
TRBD2	TRBV2	few	TRBJ2-1	TGTGCCAGCGGGGGACTAGCGGGAGGGCAAAATGAGCAGTTCTTC	CASGGLAGGQNEQFF
TRBD1	TRBV5-1	many	TRBJ2-1	TGCGCCAGCAGCTCGGACAGGGGGCCCTACAATGAGCAGTTCTTC	CASSSDRGPYNEQFF
NA	TRBV11-2	many	TRBJ1-4	TGTGCCAGCAGCATAGGGACGGTAACTAATGAAAAACTGTTTTTT	CASSIGTVTNEKLFF
NA	TRBV29-1	few	TRBJ2-3	TGCAGCGTTGAAGCTAGGTCGGCCACAGATACGCAGTATTTT	CSVEARSATDTQYF
NA	TRBV19	few	TRBJ1-6	TGTGCCAGTGACCCTGGGGTAGGGAATTCACCCCTCCACTTT	CASDPGVGNSPLHF
NA	TRBV24-1	NA	TRBJ2-2	TGTGCCACCAGTGAAACAGGGACCGGGGAGCTGTTTTTT	CATSETGTGELFF
NA	TRBV28	few	TRBJ2-4	TGTGCCAGCAGTTCCGGAGGAGGGGGTAGAGACATTCAGTACTTC	CASSSGGGGRDIQYF
NA	TRBV7-9	many	TRBJ2-3	TGTGCCAGCAGCTTAGCAAACGAAGATACGCAGTATTTT	CASSLANEDTQYF
NA	TRBV9	few	TRBJ2-7	TGTGCCAGCAGCGTAGAGGGGACTTCATACGAGCAGTACTTC	CASSVEGTSYEQYF
NA	TRBV3-1	many	TRBJ1-1	TGTGCCAGCAGCCGCCTGGGGGGGCCGAACACTGAAGCTTTCTTT	CASSRLGGPNTEAFF
NA	TRBV7-3	many	TRBJ2-2	TGTGCCAGCAGCGAGTCAGGGATCACCGGGGAGCTGTTTTTT	CASSESGITGELFF
TRBD1	TRBV2	NA	TRBJ1-2	TGTGCCAGCAGTGATGTGGCCAGGGGGAACTATGGCTACACCTTC	CASSDVARGNYGYTF
NA	TRBV19	NA	TRBJ2-1	TGTGCCAGTAGTCCCGGGACCCCTATTGAGCAGTTCTTC	CASSPGTPIEQFF
NA	TRBV7-9	many	TRBJ2-1	TGTGCCAGCAGCTCATTGCAGCACCAGGGCTACAATGAGCAGTTCTTC	CASSSLQHQGYNEQFF
NA	TRBV19	NA	TRBJ2-1	TGTGCCAGTAGTCCCCGAAAGGCGGTGGCGAATGAGCAGTTCTTC	CASSPRKAVANEQFF
NA	TRBV11-2	many	TRBJ2-5	TGTGCCAGCAGCTTAGATGGGATTGAAGGAGAGACCCAGTACTTC	CASSLDGIEGETQYF
NA	TRBV5-1	many	TRBJ2-2	TGCGCCAGCAGCTCGGGGACCGGGGAGCTGTTTTTT	CASSSGTGELFF
NA	TRBV5-1	many	TRBJ2-3	TGCGCCAGCAGCTTTGGGTACAGCACAGATACGCAGTATTTT	CASSFGYSTDTQYF
TRBD1	TRBV9	few	TRBJ1-1	TGTGCCAGCAGCGTCCAGCCGCAGGGGGCCGTGATGAACACTGAAGCTTTCTTT	CASSVQPQGAVMNTEAFF
TRBD2	TRBV20-1	NA	TRBJ2-1	TGCAGTACCGCGACTAGCGGGAGCGGCAATGAGCAGTTCTTC	CSTATSGSGNEQFF
TRBD1	TRBV28	many	TRBJ1-2	TGTGCCAGCAGTTCCACAGGGGCAAGGGGCTACACCTTC	CASSSTGARGYTF
NA	TRBV7-2	many	TRBJ2-7	TGTGCCAGCAGCTCCCAGCCTCGCTACGAGCAGTACTTC	CASSSQPRYEQYF
NA	TRBV7-2	NA	TRBJ2-3	TGTGCCAGCAGCTTAGGTGACGCGGATACGCAGTATTTT	CASSLGDADTQYF
TRBD2	TRBV24-1	many	TRBJ2-7	TGTGCCACCAGTGATTCAGCGGGAGCATCCTTCCCCCCCGCCGAGCAGTACTTC	CATSDSAGASFPPAEQYF
NA	TRBV2	many	TRBJ2-7	TGTGCCAGCAGGAGGGACACCTACGAGCAGTACTTC	CASRRDTYEQYF
NA	TRBV25-1	few	TRBJ1-2	TGTGCCAGCAGGGGGCTTTTGGGTGGCTACACCTTC	CASRGLLGGYTF
TRBD1	TRBV28	many	TRBJ1-2	TGTGCCAGCAGTACCCACAGGGGCTATGGCTACACCTTC	CASSTHRGYGYTF
TRBD2	TRBV27	many	TRBJ2-5	TGTGCCAGCAGCCCTCAGACGACTAGCGCGGAGGGCTCCCAGTACTTC	CASSPQTTSAEGSQYF
NA	TRBV2	many	TRBJ1-1	TGTGCCAGCCTTTTAGAGGGGAACACTGAAGCTTTCTTT	CASLLEGNTEAFF
NA	TRBV12-3/TRBV12-4	many	TRBJ2-6	TGTGCCAGCAGCGTACAGGGTTACAACGTCCTGACTTTC	CASSVQGYNVLTF
NA	TRBV6-1	many	TRBJ1-1	TGTGCCAGCCCCGCGGGGCCAAATGCGAACACTGAAGCTTTCTTT	CASPAGPNANTEAFF
TRBD1	TRBV20-1	few	TRBJ1-5	TGCAGTGCTCGAACAGGGGATCAGCCCCAGCATTTT	CSARTGDQPQHF
TRBD1	TRBV29-1	few	TRBJ1-2	TGCAGCGTTGACAGGGGGACCTATGGCTACACCTTC	CSVDRGTYGYTF
NA	TRBV7-9	once	TRBJ2-1	TGTGCCAGCAGTAACAGCCTTAGCGGCGGCAATGAGCAGTTCTTC	CASSNSLSGGNEQFF
NA	TRBV6-2/TRBV6-3	many	TRBJ2-5	TGTGCCAGCAGTTGGGACTCGCACCAAGAGACCCAGTACTTC	CASSWDSHQETQYF
TRBD2	TRBV18	many	TRBJ2-1	TGTGCCAGCTCGTCTACTAGCGGGCCCTACAATGAGCAGTTCTTC	CASSSTSGPYNEQFF
NA	TRBV7-9	NA	TRBJ2-7	TGTGCCAGCAGCCCCCGGGGTGGGAACTACGAGCAGTACTTC	CASSPRGGNYEQYF
TRBD1	TRBV6-1	NA	TRBJ1-3	TGTGCCAGCAGTTTGGACAGGGACTCTGGAAACACCATATATTTT	CASSLDRDSGNTIYF